These 13 T cell receptor beta chains were sequenced from one sample in a study of STAT5B mutations in CD4+ large granular lymphocyte leukemia. Clones were sequenced by immunoSEQ multiplex PCR, and TCRdb holds only the in-frame ones, with some missing. Here the sample spans under 40,000 clones, approximately 81% being singletons. Input material: CD4+ T cells from blood buffy coats. These receptor sequences come from a human donor in good health.

This clone was detected only once. This chain joins TRBV14 and TRBJ2-2; D remains ambiguous. The V end lost 4 bases, the J end lost 3 bases, and 12 bases lay between the germline ends. The CDR3 is 15 residues long. Germline loops: CDR1 SGHDN, CDR2 FVKESK. The CDR3 reads CASSPQEPDTGELFF. The CDR3 nucleotides are TGTGCCAGCAGCCCCCAGGAACCTGACACCGGGGAGCTGTTTTTT.

This clone was recorded once. The chain has TRBV2 and TRBJ1-2; 10 nucleotides agree with TRBD1. The V segment lost 6 bases and the J segment 7 bases; nucleotides outside the gene matches: 11. Germline CDR1 SNHLY, CDR2 FYNNEI. The CDR3 extends over 15 amino acids. In DNA, the CDR3 is TGTGCCAGCAGAGCCGGGACAGGGGACGAGAGTGGCTACACCTTC. This codes for CASRAGTGDESGYTF.

This clone came up once. V usage is TRBV5-6 and J usage is TRBJ2-5, with 12 bases aligning to TRBD1. Germline CDR1 SGHDT, CDR2 YYEEEE. The ends lost 1 base at V and 4 bases at J; junction bases unmatched: 5. This CDR3 is built from 16 residues. CDR3 amino acids: CASSLPGQGARETQYF. CDR3 nucleotides: TGTGCCAGCAGCTTGCCGGGACAGGGGGCGAGAGAGACCCAGTACTTC.

This clone has just a few counts. The chain employs TRBV2 and TRBJ2-1, with D perhaps matching TRBD1 (5 bases). The germline V and J ends were trimmed by 10 bases and 3 bases, with 7 bases remaining between them. The CDR3 covers 11 residues. Germline V gene data show CDR1 as SNHLY and CDR2 as FYNNEI. The CDR3 spells CATQGYNEQFF. CDR3 nucleotides: TGTGCCACTCAGGGCTACAATGAGCAGTTCTTC.

The rearrangement links TRBV19 to TRBJ1-5; unclear D gene. From germline, CDR1 is LNHDA and CDR2 SQIVND (reference sequence). The CDR3 is 10 residues long. Trimming took 11 bases from V and 8 from J, leaving 10 bases between them. DNA for the CDR3: TGTGCCCTAGGAACGAAGCCCCAGCATTTT. Translating it yields CALGTKPQHF.

The V call is TRBV6-5, the J call TRBJ2-1; 7 positions match TRBD2. From germline, CDR1 is MNHEY and CDR2 SVGAGI. CDR3 length: 13 amino acids. V was pared by 10 bases and J by 0 bases, with 3 bases of the junction left unmatched. In nucleotides, the CDR3 is TGTGCCACCACTAGCGCCTCCTACAATGAGCAGTTCTTC. It codes for CATTSASYNEQFF.

V is TRBV4-1 and J is TRBJ2-2; 9 bases line up with TRBD2. Per the germline V gene, CDR1 is MGHRA and CDR2 is YSYEKL. V trimming: 5 bases; J trimming: 7 bases; junction bases outside the gene matches: 8. CDR3 size: 15 residues. The CDR3 region is CASSSRGGVNGELFF. The CDR3 DNA reads as TGCGCCAGCAGCTCGCGGGGGGGCGTTAACGGGGAGCTGTTTTTT.

The chain combines TRBV18 with TRBJ2-7; D is unclear. Germline V gene sequence: CDR1 KGHSH, CDR2 LQKENI. The length of the CDR3 is 14 residues. Trimming took off 2 bases at V and 4 bases at J, with 12 bases between the two ends. The CDR3 DNA follows: TGTGCCAGCTCACCAAACGACGGAATATACGAGCAGTACTTC. Amino acids: CASSPNDGIYEQYF.

The chain joins TRBV30 to TRBJ2-5; D gene unclear. The end of the DNA aligns better with TRBJ2-7, so the J call may be wrong. Looked up from germline, CDR1 is GTSNPN and CDR2 is SVGIG (reference sequence). The CDR3 is made up of 12 amino acids. CDR3 loop: CAWSVTIHEQYF. The CDR3 DNA reads as TGTGCCTGGAGTGTAACAATTCACGAGCAGTACTTC.

The chain is built from TRBV5-5 and TRBJ2-1, with 9 bases that match TRBD2. From germline, CDR1 is SGHKS and CDR2 YYEKEE (reference sequence). Trimming at V came to 3 bases and at J to 10 bases, leaving 11 bases not matched to a gene. This CDR3 contains 15 residues. CDR3 sequence reads: CASSWTSVGNSEQFF. The CDR3 DNA is TGTGCCAGCAGCTGGACTAGCGTGGGAAATAGCGAGCAGTTCTTC.

This clone was recorded a few times. The rearrangement links TRBV7-2 to TRBJ2-1; 7 bases are a match to TRBD1. Trimming took 5 bases from V and 6 from J; bases not matched to a gene: 10. The length of the CDR3 is 15 residues. CDR1 is SGHTA and CDR2 is FQGNSA in the germline V gene. CDR3 residues: CASSLQGIGANEQFF. As DNA, the CDR3 is TGTGCCAGCAGCCTACAGGGGATTGGAGCCAATGAGCAGTTCTTC.

This clone has just a few counts. The rearrangement uses TRBV6-1 and TRBJ1-2; possible D gene TRBD1, 6 bases. V was pared by 6 bases and J by 6 bases, with 14 bases between. The germline V gene encodes CDR1 MNHNS and CDR2 SASEGT. The CDR3 has 13 amino acids. The CDR3 coding sequence is TGTGCCAGCAGCCCAACAGGGCTCGATGGCTACACCTTC. Protein: CASSPTGLDGYTF.

The CDR3, as DNA: TGTGCCAGCAGGTCTGGTTCCCGCGAGCAGTACTTC. This codes for CASRSGSREQYF. The V gene is TRBV6-1, the J gene TRBJ2-5; D is undetermined. The J call is in doubt because the DNA end fits TRBJ2-7 better. The CDR3 totals 12 residues. Germline V gene sequence: CDR1 MNHNS, CDR2 SASEGT.